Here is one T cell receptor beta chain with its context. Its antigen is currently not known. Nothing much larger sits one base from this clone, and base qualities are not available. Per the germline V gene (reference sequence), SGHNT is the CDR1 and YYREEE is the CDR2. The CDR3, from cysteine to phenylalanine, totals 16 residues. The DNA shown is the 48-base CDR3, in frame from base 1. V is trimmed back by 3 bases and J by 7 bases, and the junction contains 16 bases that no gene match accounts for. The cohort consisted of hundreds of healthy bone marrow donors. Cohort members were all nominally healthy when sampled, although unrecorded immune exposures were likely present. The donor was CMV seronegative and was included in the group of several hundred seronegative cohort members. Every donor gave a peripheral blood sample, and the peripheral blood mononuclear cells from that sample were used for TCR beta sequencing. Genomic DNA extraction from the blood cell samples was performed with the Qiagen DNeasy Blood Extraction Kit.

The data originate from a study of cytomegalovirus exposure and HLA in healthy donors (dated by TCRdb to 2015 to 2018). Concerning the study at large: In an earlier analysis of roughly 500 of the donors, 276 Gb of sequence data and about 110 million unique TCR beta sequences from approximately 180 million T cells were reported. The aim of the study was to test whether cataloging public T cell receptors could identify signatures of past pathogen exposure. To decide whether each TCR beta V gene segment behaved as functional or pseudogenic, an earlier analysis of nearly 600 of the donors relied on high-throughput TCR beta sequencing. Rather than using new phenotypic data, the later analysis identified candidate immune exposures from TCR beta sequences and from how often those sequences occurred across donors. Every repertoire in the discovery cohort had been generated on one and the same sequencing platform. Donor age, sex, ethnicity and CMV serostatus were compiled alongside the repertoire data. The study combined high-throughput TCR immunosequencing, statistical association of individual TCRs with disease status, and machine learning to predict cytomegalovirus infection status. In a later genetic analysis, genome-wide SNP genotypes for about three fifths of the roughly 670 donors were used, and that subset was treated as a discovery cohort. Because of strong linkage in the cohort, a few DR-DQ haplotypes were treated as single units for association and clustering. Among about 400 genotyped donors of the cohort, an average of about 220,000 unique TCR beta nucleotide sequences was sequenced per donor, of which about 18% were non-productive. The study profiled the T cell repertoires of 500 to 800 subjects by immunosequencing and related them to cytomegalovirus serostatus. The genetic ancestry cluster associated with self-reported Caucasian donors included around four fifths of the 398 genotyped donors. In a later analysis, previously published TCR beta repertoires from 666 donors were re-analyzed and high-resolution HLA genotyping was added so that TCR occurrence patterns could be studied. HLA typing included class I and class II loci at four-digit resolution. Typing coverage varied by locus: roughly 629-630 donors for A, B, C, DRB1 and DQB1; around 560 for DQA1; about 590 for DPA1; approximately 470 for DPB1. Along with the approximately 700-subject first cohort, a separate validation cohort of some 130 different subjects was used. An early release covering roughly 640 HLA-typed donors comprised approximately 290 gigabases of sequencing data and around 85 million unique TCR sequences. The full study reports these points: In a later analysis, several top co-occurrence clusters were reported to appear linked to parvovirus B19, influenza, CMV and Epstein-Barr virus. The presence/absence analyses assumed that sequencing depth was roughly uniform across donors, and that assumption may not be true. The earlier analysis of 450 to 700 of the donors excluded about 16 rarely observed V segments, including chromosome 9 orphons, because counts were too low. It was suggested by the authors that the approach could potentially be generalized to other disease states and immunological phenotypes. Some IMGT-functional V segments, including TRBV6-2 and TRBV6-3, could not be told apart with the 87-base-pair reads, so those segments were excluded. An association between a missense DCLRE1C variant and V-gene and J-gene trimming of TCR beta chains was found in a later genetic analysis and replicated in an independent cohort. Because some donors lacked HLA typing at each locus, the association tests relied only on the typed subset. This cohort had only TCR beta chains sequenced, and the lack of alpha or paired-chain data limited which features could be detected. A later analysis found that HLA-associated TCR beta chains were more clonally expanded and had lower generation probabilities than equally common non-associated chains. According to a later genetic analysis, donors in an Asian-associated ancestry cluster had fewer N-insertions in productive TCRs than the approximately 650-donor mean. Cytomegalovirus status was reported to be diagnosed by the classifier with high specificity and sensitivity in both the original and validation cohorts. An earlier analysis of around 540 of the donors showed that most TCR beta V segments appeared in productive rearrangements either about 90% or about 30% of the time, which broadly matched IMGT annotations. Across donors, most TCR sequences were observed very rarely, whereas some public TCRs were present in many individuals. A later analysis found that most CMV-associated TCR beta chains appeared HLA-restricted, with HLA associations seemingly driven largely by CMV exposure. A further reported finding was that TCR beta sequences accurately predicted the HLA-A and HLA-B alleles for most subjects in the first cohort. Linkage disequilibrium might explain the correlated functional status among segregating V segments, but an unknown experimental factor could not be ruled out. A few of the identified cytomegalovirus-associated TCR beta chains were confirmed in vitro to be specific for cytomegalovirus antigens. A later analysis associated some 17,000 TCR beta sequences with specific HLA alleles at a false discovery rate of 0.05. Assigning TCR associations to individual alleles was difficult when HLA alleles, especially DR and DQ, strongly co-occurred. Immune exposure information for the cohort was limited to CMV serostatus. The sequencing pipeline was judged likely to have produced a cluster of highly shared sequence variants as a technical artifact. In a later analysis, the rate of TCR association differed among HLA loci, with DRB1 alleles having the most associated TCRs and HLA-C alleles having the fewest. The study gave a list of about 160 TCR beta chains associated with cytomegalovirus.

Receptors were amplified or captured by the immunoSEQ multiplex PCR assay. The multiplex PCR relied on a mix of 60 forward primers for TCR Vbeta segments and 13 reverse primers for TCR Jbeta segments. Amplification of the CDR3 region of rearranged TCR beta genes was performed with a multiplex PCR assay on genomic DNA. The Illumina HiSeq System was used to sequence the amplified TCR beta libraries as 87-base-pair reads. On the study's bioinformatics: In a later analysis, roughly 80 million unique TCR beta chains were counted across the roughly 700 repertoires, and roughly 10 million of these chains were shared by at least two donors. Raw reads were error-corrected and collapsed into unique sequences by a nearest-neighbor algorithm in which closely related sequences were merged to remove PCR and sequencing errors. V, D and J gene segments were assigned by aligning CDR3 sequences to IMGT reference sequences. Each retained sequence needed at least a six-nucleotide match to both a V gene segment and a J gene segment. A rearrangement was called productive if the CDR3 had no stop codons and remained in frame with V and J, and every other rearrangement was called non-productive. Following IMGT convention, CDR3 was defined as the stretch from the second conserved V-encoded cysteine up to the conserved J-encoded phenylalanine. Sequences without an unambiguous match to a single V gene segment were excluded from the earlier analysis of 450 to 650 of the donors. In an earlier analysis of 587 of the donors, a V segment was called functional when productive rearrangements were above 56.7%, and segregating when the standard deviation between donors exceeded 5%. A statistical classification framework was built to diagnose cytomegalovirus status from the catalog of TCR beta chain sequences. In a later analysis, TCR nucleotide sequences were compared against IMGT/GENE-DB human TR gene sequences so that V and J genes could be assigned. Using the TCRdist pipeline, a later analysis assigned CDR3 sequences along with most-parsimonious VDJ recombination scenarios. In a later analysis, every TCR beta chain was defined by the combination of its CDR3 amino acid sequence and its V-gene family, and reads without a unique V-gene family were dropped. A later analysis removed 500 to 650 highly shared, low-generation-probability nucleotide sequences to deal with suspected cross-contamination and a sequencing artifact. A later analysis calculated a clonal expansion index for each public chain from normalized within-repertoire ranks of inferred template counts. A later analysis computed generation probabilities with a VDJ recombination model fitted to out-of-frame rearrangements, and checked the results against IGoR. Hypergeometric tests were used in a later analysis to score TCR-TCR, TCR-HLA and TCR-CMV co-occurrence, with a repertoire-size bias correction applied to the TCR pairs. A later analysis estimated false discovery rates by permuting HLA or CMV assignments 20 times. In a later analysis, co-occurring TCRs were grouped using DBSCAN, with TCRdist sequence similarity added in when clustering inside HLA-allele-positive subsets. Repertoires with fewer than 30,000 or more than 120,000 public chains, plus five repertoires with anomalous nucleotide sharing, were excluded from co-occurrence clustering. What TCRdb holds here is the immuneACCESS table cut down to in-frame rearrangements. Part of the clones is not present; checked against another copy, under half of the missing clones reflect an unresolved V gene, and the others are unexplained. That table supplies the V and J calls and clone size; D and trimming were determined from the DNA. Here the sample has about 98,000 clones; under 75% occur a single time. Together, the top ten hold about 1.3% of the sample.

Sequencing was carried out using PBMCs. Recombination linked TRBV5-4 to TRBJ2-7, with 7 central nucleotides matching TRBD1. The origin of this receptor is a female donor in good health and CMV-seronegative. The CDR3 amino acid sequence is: CASSSKGTASYREQYF. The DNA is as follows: TGTGCCAGCAGCTCAAAAGGGACAGCGTCCTATCGGGAGCAGTACTTC.